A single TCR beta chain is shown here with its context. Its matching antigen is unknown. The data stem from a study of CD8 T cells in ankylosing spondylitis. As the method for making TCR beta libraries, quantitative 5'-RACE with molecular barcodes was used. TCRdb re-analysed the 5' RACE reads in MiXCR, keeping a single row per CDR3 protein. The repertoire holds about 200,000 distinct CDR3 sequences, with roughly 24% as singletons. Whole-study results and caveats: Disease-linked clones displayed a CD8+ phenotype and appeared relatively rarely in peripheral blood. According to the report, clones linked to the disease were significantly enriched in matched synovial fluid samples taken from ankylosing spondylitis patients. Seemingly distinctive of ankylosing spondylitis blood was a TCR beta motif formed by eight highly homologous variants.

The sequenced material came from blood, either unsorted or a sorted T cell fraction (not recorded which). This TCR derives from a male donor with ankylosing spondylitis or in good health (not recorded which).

CDR3 sequence: CSVAVRGTYEQYF. Written as DNA, the CDR3 is TGCAGCGTTGCGGTCAGGGGCACCTACGAGCAGTACTTC. The rearrangement uses TRBV29-1 and TRBJ2-7, with D perhaps TRBD1 (6 bases). Germline assignment: CDR1 SQVTM and CDR2 ANQGSEA. This CDR3 comprises 13 residues. The V gene lost 4 bases and the J gene lost 2 bases, with 12 bases spanning the gap.